This T cell receptor beta chain was sequenced for a study of T cell responses to AZD1222 COVID-19 vaccine. Regarding the study as a whole: The number of AZD1222 recipients seropositive at baseline was only six. Unmutated regions of variants are reportedly targeted by nearly half of spike-specific TCRs. White British people made up most donors, females outnumbered males, and clonal diversity was possibly underestimated.

Clones were read by immunoSEQ multiplex PCR, and TCRdb kept only the in-frame ones, dropping some. This table holds roughly 100,000 clones, 90% found once. In the case of this clone: Its antigen is as yet unknown.

V lost 6 bases and J 7 bases, leaving 13 bases between the germline ends. The CDR3 covers 13 residues. The sequenced sample was peripheral blood, obtained on day 0 of AZD1222 vaccination. This clonotype was sampled from an adult in good health. The genes are TRBV12-3 or TRBV12-4 and TRBJ1-3; no clear D gene. The CDR3 sequence is CASSLGLFNTIYF. The CDR3 DNA follows: TGTGCCAGCAGCCTGGGGTTGTTCAACACCATATATTTT.